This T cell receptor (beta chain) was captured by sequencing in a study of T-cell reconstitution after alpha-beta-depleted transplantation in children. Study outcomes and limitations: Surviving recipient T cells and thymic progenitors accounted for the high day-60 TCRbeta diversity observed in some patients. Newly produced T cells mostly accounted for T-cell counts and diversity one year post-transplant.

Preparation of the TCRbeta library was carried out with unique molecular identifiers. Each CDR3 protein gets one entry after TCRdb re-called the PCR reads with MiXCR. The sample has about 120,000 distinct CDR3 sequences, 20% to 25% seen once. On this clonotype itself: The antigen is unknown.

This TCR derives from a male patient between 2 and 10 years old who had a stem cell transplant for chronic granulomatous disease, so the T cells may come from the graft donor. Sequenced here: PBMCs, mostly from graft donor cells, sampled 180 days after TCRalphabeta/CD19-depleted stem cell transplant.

CDR3 loop: CASSPGVREKLFF. The CDR3 DNA follows: TGTGCCAGCTCACCGGGGGTCCGGGAAAAACTGTTTTTT. The chain couples TRBV18 to TRBJ1-4; D might be TRBD1 (5 bases). The CDR3 totals 13 residues. CDR1 is KGHSH, CDR2 LQKENI, per germline. V was cut by 3 bases and J by 8 bases, with 10 bases left in between.